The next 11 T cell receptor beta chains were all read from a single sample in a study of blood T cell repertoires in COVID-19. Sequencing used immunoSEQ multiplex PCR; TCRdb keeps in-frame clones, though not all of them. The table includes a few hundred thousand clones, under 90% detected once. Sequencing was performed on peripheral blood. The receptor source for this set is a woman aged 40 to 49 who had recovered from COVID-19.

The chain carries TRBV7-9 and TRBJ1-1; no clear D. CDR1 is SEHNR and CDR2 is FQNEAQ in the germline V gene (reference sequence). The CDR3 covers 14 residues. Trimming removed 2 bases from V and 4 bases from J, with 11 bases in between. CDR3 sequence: CASSLTPGGTEAFF. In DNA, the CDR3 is TGTGCCAGCAGCTTAACCCCTGGCGGCACTGAAGCTTTCTTT.

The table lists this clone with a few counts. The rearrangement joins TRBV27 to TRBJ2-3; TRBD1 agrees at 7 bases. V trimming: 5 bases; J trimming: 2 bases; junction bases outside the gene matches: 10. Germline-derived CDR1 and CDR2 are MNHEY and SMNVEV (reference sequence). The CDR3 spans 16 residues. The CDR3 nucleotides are TGTGCCAGCAGTCCGAGGGACAGCCCCTTCACAGATACGCAGTATTTT. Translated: CASSPRDSPFTDTQYF.

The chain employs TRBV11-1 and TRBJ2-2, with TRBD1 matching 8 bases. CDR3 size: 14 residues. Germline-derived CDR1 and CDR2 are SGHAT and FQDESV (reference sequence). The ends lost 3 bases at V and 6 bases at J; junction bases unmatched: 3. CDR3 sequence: CASSFQGAAGELFF. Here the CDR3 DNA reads TGTGCCAGCAGCTTTCAGGGGGCCGCCGGGGAGCTGTTTTTT. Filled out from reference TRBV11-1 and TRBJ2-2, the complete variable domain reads EAEVAQSPRYKITEKSQAVAFWCDPISGHATLYWYRQILGQGPELLVQFQDESVVDDSQLPKDRFSAERLKGVDSTLKIQPAELGDSAMYLCASSFQGAAGELFFGEGSRLTVL.

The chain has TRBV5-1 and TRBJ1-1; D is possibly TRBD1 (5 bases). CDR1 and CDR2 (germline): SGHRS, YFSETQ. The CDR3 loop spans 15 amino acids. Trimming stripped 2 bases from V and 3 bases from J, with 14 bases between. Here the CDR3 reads CASSFISGGDTEAFF. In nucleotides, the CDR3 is TGCGCCAGCAGCTTCATCTCGGGAGGGGACACTGAAGCTTTCTTT.

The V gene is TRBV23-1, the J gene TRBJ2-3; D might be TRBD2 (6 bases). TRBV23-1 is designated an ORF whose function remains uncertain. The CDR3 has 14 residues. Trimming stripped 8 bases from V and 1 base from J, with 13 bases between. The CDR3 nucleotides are TGCGCCAGCTCATCGGGACTTGGCACAGATACGCAGTATTTT. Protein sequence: CASSSGLGTDTQYF.

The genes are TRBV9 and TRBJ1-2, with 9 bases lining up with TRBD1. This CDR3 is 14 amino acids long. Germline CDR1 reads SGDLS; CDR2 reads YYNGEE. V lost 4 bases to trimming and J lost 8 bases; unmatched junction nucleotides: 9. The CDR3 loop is CASSLPGTGIGYTF. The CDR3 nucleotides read TGTGCCAGCAGCCTACCCGGGACAGGGATAGGCTACACCTTC.

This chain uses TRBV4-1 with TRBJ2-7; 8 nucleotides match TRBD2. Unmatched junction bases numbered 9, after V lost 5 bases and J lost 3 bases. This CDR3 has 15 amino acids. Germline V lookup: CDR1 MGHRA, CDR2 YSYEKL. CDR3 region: CASSEVPSGYYEQYF. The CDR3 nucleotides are TGCGCCAGCAGCGAAGTCCCTAGCGGGTACTACGAGCAGTACTTC.

The CDR3 reads CAWSVLVSYEQYF. The CDR3 DNA is TGTGCCTGGAGTGTACTCGTCTCCTACGAGCAGTACTTC. This sequence joins TRBV30 and TRBJ2-7; D not certain. The germline V gene encodes CDR1 GTSNPN and CDR2 SVGIG (reference sequence). The CDR3 totals 13 residues. V was shortened by 0 bases and J by 0 bases, with 6 bases between the two germline ends.

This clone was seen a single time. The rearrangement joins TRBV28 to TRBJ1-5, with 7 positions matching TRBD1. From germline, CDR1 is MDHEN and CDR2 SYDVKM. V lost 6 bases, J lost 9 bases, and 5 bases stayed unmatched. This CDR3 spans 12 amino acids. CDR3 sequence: CASSQTGRPQHF. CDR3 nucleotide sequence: TGTGCCAGCAGCCAGACAGGGAGGCCCCAGCATTTT.

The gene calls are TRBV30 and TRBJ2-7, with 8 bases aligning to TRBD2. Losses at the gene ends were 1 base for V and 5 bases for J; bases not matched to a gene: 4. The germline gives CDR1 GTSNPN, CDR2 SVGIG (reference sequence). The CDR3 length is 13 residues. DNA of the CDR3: TGTGCCTGGAGTGCACTAGCGGTCAACGAGCAGTACTTC. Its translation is CAWSALAVNEQYF. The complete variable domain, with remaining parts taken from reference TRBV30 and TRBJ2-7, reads SQTIHQWPATLVQPVGSPLSLECTVEGTSNPNLYWYRQAAGRGLQLLFYSVGIGQISSEVPQNLSASRPQDRQFILSSKKLLLSDSGFYLCAWSALAVNEQYFGPGTRLTVT.

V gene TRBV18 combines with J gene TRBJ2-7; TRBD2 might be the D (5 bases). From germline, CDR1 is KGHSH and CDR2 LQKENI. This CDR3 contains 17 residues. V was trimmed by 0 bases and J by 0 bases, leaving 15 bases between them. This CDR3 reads CASSPPRASVASYEQYF. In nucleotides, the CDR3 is TGTGCCAGCTCACCACCGCGGGCGTCAGTGGCCTCCTACGAGCAGTACTTC.